This paragraph covers one TCR beta chain sequence. Original analysis: Amplification of reference gene primers provided the estimated nucleated cell counts. Here immunoSEQ multiplex PCR was the method, and the copy in TCRdb shows in-frame clones only, minus some. From that table come the V and J calls and clone size; the DNA was used to work out D and trimming. The sample consists of over 300,000 clones, roughly 88% of them appearing once. The entry originates in a study of blood T cell repertoires in COVID-19. Study details: PBMCs, B-cell-depleted T cells, or T cells provided the cDNA or gDNA that made up the material.

CDR3 length: 16 amino acids. The V gene end was trimmed by 0 bases and the J gene end by 0 bases; junction bases not matched to a gene: 2. Germline V gives CDR1 SGDLS, CDR2 YYNGEE. The sample taken for sequencing was peripheral blood. The rearrangement uses TRBV9 and TRBJ2-1, with 8 bases identical to TRBD2. This sequence originates from a woman between 50 and 59 years old with acute or convalescent COVID-19. Here the CDR3 reads CASSVVSGSSYNEQFF. CDR3 DNA sequence: TGTGCCAGCAGCGTAGTAAGCGGGAGCTCCTACAATGAGCAGTTCTTC.